The source of this T cell receptor (beta chain) is a study of cytomegalovirus exposure and HLA in healthy donors. Overall study results and limits: About 87% or about 30% of the time was how often most TCR beta V segments were productive, according to an earlier analysis. CMV serostatus alone was available as immune exposure information.

Germline loops: CDR1 SGHTA, CDR2 FQGNSA. The CDR3 runs 13 residues. Between the trimmed V and J ends, which lost 3 bases and 2 bases, there was a span of 7 bases. PCR amplification relied on 60 Vbeta primers (plus 13 Jbeta primers). The method was immunoSEQ multiplex PCR; TCRdb's version includes in-frame clones alone and lacks a portion of them. The sample shows approximately 59,000 clones, more than 75% of them seen only once. Note on this clone: Its antigen is unknown. This specimen includes other DNA sequences encoding the same CDR3.

The V and J genes are TRBV7-2 and TRBJ2-5, with D possibly TRBD2 on 6 matching bases. This TCR came from a girl aged 10-17 years in good health and CMV-seropositive. The sequenced material came from PBMCs. CDR3 coding DNA: TGTGCCAGCAGCTTGGGGACTCAAGAGACCCAGTACTTC. It encodes CASSLGTQETQYF. The full variable domain, in which reference TRBV7-2 and TRBJ2-5 provide the parts outside the CDR3, is GAGVSQSPSNKVTEKGKDVELRCDPISGHTALYWYRQSLGQGLEFLIYFQGNSAPDKSGLPSDRFSAERTGGSVSTLTIQRTQQEDSAVYLCASSLGTQETQYFGPGTRLLVL.